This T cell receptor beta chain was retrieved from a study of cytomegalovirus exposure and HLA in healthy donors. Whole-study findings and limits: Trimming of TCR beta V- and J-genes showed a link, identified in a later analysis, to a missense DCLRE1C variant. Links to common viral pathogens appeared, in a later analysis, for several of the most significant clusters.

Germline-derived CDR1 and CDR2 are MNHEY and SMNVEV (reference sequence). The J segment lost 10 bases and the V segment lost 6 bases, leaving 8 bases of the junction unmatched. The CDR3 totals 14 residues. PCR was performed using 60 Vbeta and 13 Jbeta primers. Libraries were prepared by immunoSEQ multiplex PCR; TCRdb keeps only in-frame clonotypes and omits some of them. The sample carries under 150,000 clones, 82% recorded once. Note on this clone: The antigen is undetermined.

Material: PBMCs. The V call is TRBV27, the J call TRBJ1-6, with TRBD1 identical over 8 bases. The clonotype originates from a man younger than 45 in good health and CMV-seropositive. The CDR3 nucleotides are TGTGCCAGCAGATTGGGACAGGCTCGATCACCCCTCCACTTT. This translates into CASRLGQARSPLHF.